Listed here is a single T cell receptor (beta chain). The sample originates from a study of blood T cell repertoires in COVID-19. As for the study in general: COVID-19 samples collected from the United States, Italy and Spain covered acute and convalescent phases.

Assay used: immunoSEQ multiplex PCR; TCRdb lists only in-frame clones, some missing. Of about 76,000 clones detected, 80% to 90% appear once; the ten largest clones hold under 20%. The sequence derives from an older woman with acute or convalescent COVID-19. The sequenced sample consisted of peripheral blood.

DNA for the CDR3: TGCGCCAGCAGCCACCTAAAGGGGGGGCCGGACACCGGGGAGCTGTTTTTT. Its protein product is CASSHLKGGPDTGELFF. This chain links TRBV4-3 with TRBJ2-2; a possible D gene is TRBD2 (7 bases). Trimming cost V 3 bases and J 3 bases, with 17 bases left between them. Germline V gives CDR1 LGHNA, CDR2 YSLEER. The CDR3 runs to 17 residues.